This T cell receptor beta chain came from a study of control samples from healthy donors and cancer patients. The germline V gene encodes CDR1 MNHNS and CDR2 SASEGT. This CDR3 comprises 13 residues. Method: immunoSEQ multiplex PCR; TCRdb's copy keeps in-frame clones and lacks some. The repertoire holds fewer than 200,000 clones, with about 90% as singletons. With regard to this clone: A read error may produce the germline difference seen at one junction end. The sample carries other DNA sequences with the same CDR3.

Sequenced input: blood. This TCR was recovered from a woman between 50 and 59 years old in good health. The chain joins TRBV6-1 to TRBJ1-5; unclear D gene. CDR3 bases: TGTGCCAGCAGCGAAGGAGAGGCTCAGCCCCAGCATTTT. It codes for CASSEGEAQPQHF.